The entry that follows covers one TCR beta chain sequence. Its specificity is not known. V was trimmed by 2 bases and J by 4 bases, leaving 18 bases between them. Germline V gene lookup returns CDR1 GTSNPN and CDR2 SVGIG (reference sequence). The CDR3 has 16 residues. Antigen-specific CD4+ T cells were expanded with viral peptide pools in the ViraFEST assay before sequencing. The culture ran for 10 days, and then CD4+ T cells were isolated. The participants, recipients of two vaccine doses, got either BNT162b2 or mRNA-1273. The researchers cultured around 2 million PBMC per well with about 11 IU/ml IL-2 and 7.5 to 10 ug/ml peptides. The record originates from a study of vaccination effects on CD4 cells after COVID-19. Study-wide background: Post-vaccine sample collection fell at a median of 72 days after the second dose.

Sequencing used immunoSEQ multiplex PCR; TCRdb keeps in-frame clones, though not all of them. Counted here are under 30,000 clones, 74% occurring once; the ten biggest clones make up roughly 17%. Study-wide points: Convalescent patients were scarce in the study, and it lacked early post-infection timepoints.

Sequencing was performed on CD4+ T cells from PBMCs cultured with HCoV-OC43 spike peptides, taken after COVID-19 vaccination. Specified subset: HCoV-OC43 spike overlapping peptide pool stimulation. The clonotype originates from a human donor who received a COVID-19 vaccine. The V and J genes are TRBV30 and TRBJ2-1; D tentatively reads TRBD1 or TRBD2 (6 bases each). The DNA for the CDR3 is TGTGCCTGGAGTCCCCCGGGCAGGGGACTTTACAATGAGCAGTTCTTC. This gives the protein CAWSPPGRGLYNEQFF. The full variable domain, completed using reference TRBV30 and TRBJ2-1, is SQTIHQWPATLVQPVGSPLSLECTVEGTSNPNLYWYRQAAGRGLQLLFYSVGIGQISSEVPQNLSASRPQDRQFILSSKKLLLSDSGFYLCAWSPPGRGLYNEQFFGPGTRLTVL.